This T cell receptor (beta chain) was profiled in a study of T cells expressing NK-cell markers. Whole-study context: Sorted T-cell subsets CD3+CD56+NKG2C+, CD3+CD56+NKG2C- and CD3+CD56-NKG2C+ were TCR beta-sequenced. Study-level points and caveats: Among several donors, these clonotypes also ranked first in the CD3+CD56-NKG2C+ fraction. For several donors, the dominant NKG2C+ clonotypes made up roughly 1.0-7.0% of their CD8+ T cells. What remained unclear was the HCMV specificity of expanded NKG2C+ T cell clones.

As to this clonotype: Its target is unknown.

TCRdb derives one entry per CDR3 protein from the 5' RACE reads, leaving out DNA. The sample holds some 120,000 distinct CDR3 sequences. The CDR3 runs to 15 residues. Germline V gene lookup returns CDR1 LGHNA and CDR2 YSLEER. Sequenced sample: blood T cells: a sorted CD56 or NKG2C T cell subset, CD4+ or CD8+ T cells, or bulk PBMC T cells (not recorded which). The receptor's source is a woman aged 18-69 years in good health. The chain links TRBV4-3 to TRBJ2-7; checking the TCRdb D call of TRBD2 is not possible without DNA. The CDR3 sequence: CASSPRLAGGNEQYF.